This passage covers 24 T cell receptor beta chains from one sample sequenced in a study of CD8 T cells in ankylosing spondylitis. TCRdb independently ran MiXCR on the 5' RACE reads; one entry per CDR3 protein. The table lists more than 250,000 distinct CDR3 sequences, roughly 11% of them singletons, with more than 7% in the top ten. What was sequenced was blood, either unsorted or a sorted T cell fraction (not recorded which). The receptors originated from a female donor with ankylosing spondylitis or in good health (not recorded which).

At least ten counts were recorded for this clonotype. This chain links TRBV4-1 with TRBJ1-1; TRBD1 matches at 10 bases. J was trimmed by 3 bases and V by 1 base; bases with no gene match: 2. From germline, CDR1 is MGHRA and CDR2 YSYEKL. The CDR3 runs to 15 residues. The CDR3 sequence: CASSQAGQGYTEAFF. The DNA of the CDR3 is TGCGCCAGCAGCCAAGCGGGACAGGGGTACACTGAAGCTTTCTTT.

At least ten counts were recorded for this clonotype. The chain has TRBV10-3 and TRBJ2-7, with D tentatively TRBD2 (5 bases). Per the germline V gene, CDR1 is ENHRY and CDR2 is SYGVKD. The V and J ends lost 2 bases and 4 bases respectively, with 15 bases between them. The CDR3 runs 15 residues. The DNA of the CDR3 is TGTGCCATCAGTGAGCAGGACTTACCCCCGTACGAGCAGTACTTC. Amino acid sequence: CAISEQDLPPYEQYF.

This clonotype showed up many times. V and J are TRBV6-1 and TRBJ2-5; D unclear. Trimming cost V 4 bases and J 2 bases, with 8 bases left between them. The germline V gene encodes CDR1 MNHNS and CDR2 SASEGT. This CDR3 region has 13 residues. The CDR3 DNA sequence: TGTGCCAGCAGTGGGACCACACAAGAGACCCAGTACTTC. Protein: CASSGTTQETQYF.

Ten or more counts support this clonotype. This chain joins TRBV9 and TRBJ1-4; D gene unclear. The ends were cut back, 2 bases at V and 0 bases at J, with 5 bases in the middle. Germline CDR1 SGDLS, CDR2 YYNGEE. The CDR3 length is 14 residues. In DNA, the CDR3 is TGTGCCAGCAGCGTCGCTACAACTAATGAAAAACTGTTTTTT. Its translation: CASSVATTNEKLFF.

CDR3 residues: CASSAGTKLVMHEQYF. The CDR3 DNA reads as TGCGCCAGCAGCGCTGGAACCAAACTAGTGATGCACGAGCAGTACTTC. The V gene is TRBV5-1, the J gene TRBJ2-7; maybe TRBD2 (5 bases). This CDR3 spans 16 amino acids. The V end was cut by 4 bases, the J end by 5 bases, with 22 bases between. From germline, CDR1 is SGHRS and CDR2 YFSETQ.

The rearrangement joins TRBV2 to TRBJ2-3, with 10 bases that match TRBD2. Trimming cost V 6 bases and J 7 bases; bases outside gene matches: 10. CDR1 is SNHLY and CDR2 is FYNNEI in the germline V gene. This CDR3 contains 15 residues. This CDR3 is CASRQGVAGGHTQYF. CDR3 in DNA: TGTGCCAGCAGGCAAGGGGTAGCGGGGGGACATACGCAGTATTTT.

The chain joins TRBV4-1 to TRBJ2-3, with unresolved D. Germline V gene sequence: CDR1 MGHRA, CDR2 YSYEKL. Trimming removed 5 bases at V and 3 bases at J, with 9 bases between. The CDR3 contains 13 residues. CDR3 sequence: CASSIPGTDTQYF. The CDR3 DNA follows: TGCGCCAGCAGCATCCCCGGGACAGATACGCAGTATTTT.

This clonotype was counted many times. The CDR3 bases are TGTGCCAGCAGCAGCAGGGAAGGCTCTTATGGCTACACCTTC. Its protein is CASSSREGSYGYTF. The chain carries TRBV5-6 and TRBJ1-2; possible D gene TRBD1, 5 bases. The CDR3 sequence is 14 residues long. V was cut by 4 bases and J by 5 bases, with 15 bases left in between. CDR1 SGHDT and CDR2 YYEEEE come from the germline V gene.

This clonotype has just a few counts. The CDR3 spells CSARDRAEPNYGYTF. CDR3 DNA sequence: TGCAGTGCTAGAGATCGGGCCGAACCGAACTATGGCTACACCTTC. The chain joins TRBV20-1 to TRBJ1-2; D is ambiguous. CDR1 and CDR2 (germline): DFQATT, SNEGSKA (reference sequence). This CDR3 is built from 15 residues. Trimming stripped 0 bases from V and 2 bases from J, with 13 bases between.

This clonotype has a count of ten or more. V gene TRBV28 combines with J gene TRBJ1-2; 8 positions agree with TRBD1. Losses at the gene ends were 6 bases for V and 4 bases for J; bases not matched to a gene: 4. CDR3 length: 13 residues. Germline-derived CDR1 and CDR2 are MDHEN and SYDVKM. The CDR3 DNA sequence: TGTGCCAGCAGCAGCGACAGGGGCTATGGCTACACCTTC. This encodes CASSSDRGYGYTF.

The chain couples TRBV7-9 to TRBJ1-2, with 7 bases that match TRBD1. CDR1 SEHNR and CDR2 FQNEAQ come from the germline V gene (reference sequence). Losses at the gene ends were 3 bases for V and 7 bases for J; bases not matched to a gene: 14. This CDR3 has 16 amino acids. The CDR3 loop reads CASSLGDRQGEVGYTF. The CDR3 DNA is TGTGCCAGCAGCTTGGGAGACCGACAGGGCGAAGTTGGCTACACCTTC.

This rearrangement joins TRBV11-2 to TRBJ2-3; D might be TRBD1 or TRBD2, each matching 7 bases. V was clipped by 6 bases and J by 3 bases, with 16 bases between them. CDR1 SGHAT and CDR2 FQNNGV come from the germline V gene. The CDR3 loop spans 15 amino acids. The CDR3 nucleotides read TGTGCCAGCAGTCAGGGGGGGGGCCTGACAGATACGCAGTATTTT. Protein product: CASSQGGGLTDTQYF.

This clonotype showed up many times. The chain is built from TRBV20-1 and TRBJ1-5; 8 nucleotides line up with TRBD1. The CDR3 sequence is 16 residues long. The germline V gene has CDR1 DFQATT and CDR2 SNEGSKA (reference sequence). The J segment lost 0 bases and the V segment lost 4 bases, leaving 8 bases of the junction unmatched. Here the CDR3 DNA reads TGCAGTGCTATCCCTCGGACAGGGCATAGCAATCAGCCCCAGCATTTT. Translating gives CSAIPRTGHSNQPQHF.

V is TRBV27 and J is TRBJ2-5; 10 bases match TRBD1. The germline CDR1 and CDR2 sequences are MNHEY and SMNVEV (reference sequence). The V and J ends lost 3 bases and 4 bases, in that order; junction bases with no gene match: 8. The length of the CDR3 is 16 residues. In DNA form, the CDR3 reads TGTGCCAGCAGTTTTTTGGGACAGGGGAGTCGAGAGACCCAGTACTTC. Translating it yields CASSFLGQGSRETQYF.

This clonotype showed up many times. V usage is TRBV5-6 and J usage is TRBJ2-7; D might be TRBD1 or TRBD2, each matching 5 bases. The CDR3 length is 15 residues. CDR1 SGHDT and CDR2 YYEEEE come from the germline V gene. Trimming cost V 5 bases and J 2 bases, with 17 bases left between them. In DNA form, the CDR3 reads TGTGCCAGCAGTTCCACCCCAGGGAGTCCCTACGAGCAGTACTTC. Translation gives CASSSTPGSPYEQYF. Full variable domain (outside the CDR3, taken from reference TRBV5-6 and TRBJ2-7): DAGVTQSPTHLIKTRGQQVTLRCSPKSGHDTVSWYQQALGQGPQFIFQYYEEEERQRGNFPDRFSGHQFPNYSSELNVNALLLGDSALYLCASSSTPGSPYEQYFGPGTRLTVT.

The sample holds a few counts of this clonotype. The rearrangement joins TRBV10-3 to TRBJ2-7; possibly TRBD1 or TRBD2 for D (6 bases each). CDR3 length equals 14 residues. Germline V gene lookup returns CDR1 ENHRY and CDR2 SYGVKD. Trimming took off 6 bases at V and 6 bases at J, with 18 bases between the two ends. CDR3 region: CAISQQGLQAEQYF. CDR3 sequence (DNA): TGTGCCATCAGCCAACAGGGACTCCAGGCCGAGCAGTACTTC.

This clonotype was picked up many times. CDR3 sequence reads: CASSRASDEQFF. As DNA, the CDR3 is TGTGCCAGCAGTCGAGCTAGCGATGAGCAGTTCTTC. This sequence joins TRBV12-3 or TRBV12-4 and TRBJ2-1; D perhaps matches TRBD2 (6 bases). This CDR3 contains 12 residues. Trimming took 5 bases from V and 8 from J, leaving 10 bases between them.

This chain joins TRBV10-2 and TRBJ2-2, with 14 bases that match TRBD2. Germline assignment: CDR1 WSHSY and CDR2 SAAADI. The length of the CDR3 is 19 residues. Trimming at V came to 9 bases and at J to 2 bases, leaving 14 bases not matched to a gene. The CDR3 DNA follows: TGCGCCAGTAGGACTAGCGGGGGGAATCCCGACTCAAACACCGGGGAGCTGTTTTTT. Residues: CASRTSGGNPDSNTGELFF.

V usage is TRBV18 and J usage is TRBJ2-5, with D tentatively TRBD2 (6 bases). CDR1 and CDR2 (germline): KGHSH, LQKENI. This CDR3 spans 15 amino acids. V was pared by 3 bases and J by 2 bases, with 13 bases between. The CDR3 loop reads CASSPQTTRQETQYF. The DNA for the CDR3 is TGTGCCAGCTCACCCCAAACGACTAGGCAAGAGACCCAGTACTTC.

In this sample, this clonotype turned up many times. The rearrangement links TRBV3-1 to TRBJ2-5; 11 bases map to TRBD2. This CDR3 comprises 16 residues. Germline CDR1 and CDR2: LGHDT and YNNKEL (reference sequence). Trimming cost V 5 bases and J 0 bases; bases outside gene matches: 5. CDR3: CASSDKGLADQETQYF. Here the CDR3 DNA reads TGTGCCAGCAGCGACAAGGGACTAGCGGACCAAGAGACCCAGTACTTC.

The sample holds many counts of this clonotype. V is TRBV5-1 and J is TRBJ1-2, with a possible D match to TRBD1 (5 bases). Looked up from germline, CDR1 is SGHRS and CDR2 is YFSETQ. The V gene lost 1 base and the J gene lost 3 bases, with 10 bases spanning the gap. The CDR3 has 14 amino acids. The CDR3 DNA follows: TGCGCCAGCAGCTTGAGCGGGACGGACTATGGCTACACCTTC. It specifies CASSLSGTDYGYTF.

This clonotype occurred many times. The chain has TRBV20-1 and TRBJ2-7; 7 bases fit TRBD2. Germline CDR1 reads DFQATT; CDR2 reads SNEGSKA (reference sequence). The CDR3 covers 12 residues. Trimming took 4 bases from V and 2 from J; bases not matched to a gene: 2. The CDR3 loop is CSATSGPYEQYF. CDR3 in DNA: TGCAGTGCTACTAGCGGACCCTACGAGCAGTACTTC.

This clonotype was observed at least ten times. The J gene is TRBJ2-7, the V gene TRBV20-1; no firm D call. Germline V CDR1 and CDR2: DFQATT, SNEGSKA (reference sequence). The CDR3 contains 14 residues. V was trimmed by 3 bases and J by 4 bases, leaving 16 bases between them. The CDR3 protein is CSASSSVTVYEQYF. DNA of the CDR3: TGCAGTGCTAGCTCATCAGTAACGGTATACGAGCAGTACTTC.

The chain uses TRBV20-1 and TRBJ1-5, with 8 bases matching TRBD1. The CDR3 totals 15 residues. V lost 4 bases to trimming and J lost 7 bases; unmatched junction nucleotides: 12. The germline V gene has CDR1 DFQATT and CDR2 SNEGSKA (reference sequence). The CDR3: CSATPSAGGGQPQHF. For the CDR3, the DNA is TGCAGTGCTACCCCCTCGGCAGGGGGCGGCCAGCCCCAGCATTTT.